This entry describes one T cell receptor (beta chain). It was version v3.0 of the immunoSEQ assay that was run at survey level. The protocol was immunoSEQ multiplex PCR, while the TCRdb copy is restricted to in-frame clones and leaves out a portion. The sample includes around 20,000 clones, 65% to 80% seen only once; the top ten take around 9.9%. The V gene lost 4 bases and the J gene lost 8 bases, with 15 bases spanning the gap. The CDR3 totals 14 residues. Germline V gives CDR1 MNHEY, CDR2 SMNVEV (reference sequence). This record comes from a study of long-term antiretroviral therapy in people with HIV.

The chain employs TRBV27 and TRBJ1-3; possible D gene TRBD1, 5 bases. The receptor was isolated from a man aged 18 to 35 with HIV. The sequenced sample was unsorted PBMCs, obtained 0.5 years before starting antiretroviral therapy. The CDR3 bases are TGTGCCAGCAGTTCCGCCCGGACCAGGGACACCATATATTTT. This encodes CASSSARTRDTIYF.